Below, 18 T cell receptor beta chains from the same sample are listed, as sequenced in a study of T cells in Graves' hyperthyroidism and ophthalmopathy. RNA transcripts yielded amplified TCR beta CDR3 regions. The HTBI primer set drove a first-round RT-PCR of the TCR CDR3. TCRdb re-analysed the multiplex PCR reads in MiXCR, keeping a single row per CDR3 protein. Seen here are roughly 100,000 distinct CDR3 sequences, roughly 44% observed once, and the top ten hold roughly 24%. Sequencing was performed on blood. These receptors all come from a man aged 35 to 55 with Graves' hyperthyroidism.

This rearrangement joins TRBV29-1 to TRBJ2-2, with 7 bases aligning to TRBD1. V lost 4 bases and J lost 8; bases outside the gene matches: 4. This CDR3 comprises 12 residues. Germline values: CDR1 SQVTM, CDR2 ANQGSEA. The CDR3 is CSVARGSGELFF. Here the CDR3 DNA reads TGCAGCGTTGCCAGGGGGTCAGGGGAGCTGTTTTTT.

This clonotype has ten or more counts. V usage is TRBV11-2 and J usage is TRBJ2-1, with 12 bases that match TRBD2. Germline values: CDR1 SGHAT, CDR2 FQNNGV. Trimming at V came to 1 base and at J to 7 bases, leaving 5 bases not matched to a gene. The CDR3 length is 16 residues. CDR3 region: CASSLGLAGDWNEQFF. The CDR3 coding sequence is TGTGCCAGCAGCTTAGGACTAGCGGGAGACTGGAATGAGCAGTTCTTC. Variable domain in full (rest from reference TRBV11-2 and TRBJ2-1): EAGVAQSPRYKIIEKRQSVAFWCNPISGHATLYWYQQILGQGPKLLIQFQNNGVVDDSQLPKDRFSAERLKGVDSTLKIQPAKLEDSAVYLCASSLGLAGDWNEQFFGPGTRLTVL.

This clonotype was recorded a few times. V is TRBV28 and J is TRBJ1-5; D possibly corresponds to TRBD1 (5 bases). The CDR3 sequence is 16 residues long. Germline assignment: CDR1 MDHEN and CDR2 SYDVKM. The V end was cut by 7 bases, the J end by 4 bases, with 20 bases between. The CDR3 DNA follows: TGTGCCAGCACCGACAATGGACACAAATTGAATCAGCCCCAGCATTTT. Amino acids: CASTDNGHKLNQPQHF.

A note on this clonotype: This may stem from a read error, because a much larger clone lies one nucleotide away. This is likely a read error, given that the CDR3 carries no conserved phenylalanine or tryptophan at its end. The chain links TRBV5-6 to TRBJ2-5, with TRBD2 as a possible D gene (6 bases). Between the trimmed V and J ends, which lost 2 bases and 3 bases, there was a span of 8 bases. The CDR3 is 13 amino acids. Looked up from germline, CDR1 is SGHDT and CDR2 is YYEEEE. This CDR3 is CASSFGTEETQYL. CDR3 in DNA: TGTGCCAGCAGCTTCGGGACTGAAGAGACCCAGTACCTC.

This clonotype was counted at least ten times. Its ends do not fully match the called genes, so a read error is possible. The chain couples TRBV7-7 to TRBJ2-2, with TRBD1 matching over 10 bases. The CDR3 length is 16 residues. Germline V gives CDR1 SSHAT, CDR2 FNYEAQ (reference sequence). The CDR3 here is CASSAGTGVKTGELFF. CDR3 nucleotide sequence: TGTGCTAGCAGTGCCGGGACAGGGGTGAAAACCGGGGAGCTGTTTTTT.

This clonotype has at least ten counts. The chain links TRBV10-3 to TRBJ2-6, with D possibly TRBD1 on 6 matching bases. The CDR3 sequence is 18 residues long. The germline CDR1 and CDR2 sequences are ENHRY and SYGVKD. V lost 8 bases to trimming and J lost 0 bases, with 20 bases between them. The CDR3 bases are TGTGCCATCGCAGGGGCAGGGAAGGTTAACTCTGGGGCCAACGTCCTGACTTTC. Translation gives CAIAGAGKVNSGANVLTF.

This clonotype was picked up many times. The chain links TRBV6-5 to TRBJ2-7; TRBD1 agrees at 9 bases. V lost 6 bases, J lost 2 bases, and 5 bases stayed unmatched. Germline CDR1 and CDR2: MNHEY and SVGAGI. CDR3 length: 14 residues. CDR3 nucleotide sequence: TGTGCCAGCAGAGCGGGACAGGGCGCCTACGAGCAGTACTTC. Its translation is CASRAGQGAYEQYF.

This clonotype has at least ten counts. V is TRBV6-1 and J is TRBJ2-5; D unresolved. Germline values: CDR1 MNHNS, CDR2 SASEGT. The CDR3 length is 12 residues. V was trimmed by 3 bases and J by 5 bases, leaving 7 bases between them. The CDR3 DNA follows: TGTGCCAGCAGTGATTTGTCGGAGACCCAGTACTTC. Its translation: CASSDLSETQYF.

V gene TRBV11-2 combines with J gene TRBJ2-7, with D possibly matching TRBD2 (6 bases). Trimming stripped 1 base from V and 4 bases from J, with 8 bases between. This CDR3 contains 13 residues. Germline V CDR1 and CDR2: SGHAT, FQNNGV. In nucleotides, the CDR3 is TGTGCCAGCAGCTTAGTGGGAGGTTACGAGCAGTACTTC. As protein: CASSLVGGYEQYF.

This clonotype was seen a few times. The chain carries TRBV6-2 or TRBV6-3 and TRBJ2-7, with D tentatively TRBD2 (7 bases). Germline lookup yields CDR1 MNHEY and CDR2 SVGEGT. The CDR3 totals 17 residues. The germline V and J ends were trimmed by 2 bases and 1 base, with 18 bases remaining between them. As DNA, the CDR3 is TGTGCCAGCAGTTACCCTTCTGGGCGGGGGCTTTCCTACGAGCAGTACTTC. It is translated as CASSYPSGRGLSYEQYF.

V usage is TRBV7-9 and J usage is TRBJ1-5, with a weak D call TRBD1 (5 bases). V lost 5 bases, J lost 11 bases, and 22 bases lay in between. The CDR3 is made up of 15 amino acids. The germline gives CDR1 SEHNR, CDR2 FQNEAQ (reference sequence). Written as DNA, the CDR3 is TGTGCCAGCAGCACCAGATTTGAGAGAGGGGAGACCCAGCATTTT. It specifies CASSTRFERGETQHF.

Comment on this clonotype: Given a much more abundant clone one base away, this may be a read error. The rearrangement joins TRBV11-1 to TRBJ1-6, with D possibly matching TRBD1 (6 bases). Germline V gene data show CDR1 as SGHAT and CDR2 as FQDESV (reference sequence). The CDR3 consists of 13 residues. V gave up 8 bases and J gave up 7 bases, with 12 bases separating them. In DNA, the CDR3 is TGTGCCAGCGGCCCTACAGGGAATTCACCCCTCCACTTT. Translating it yields CASGPTGNSPLHF.

This sequence joins TRBV5-1 and TRBJ2-7; 8 bases are a match to TRBD1. In germline, CDR1 is SGHRS, CDR2 YFSETQ. Losses at the gene ends were 6 bases for V and 4 bases for J; bases not matched to a gene: 9. This CDR3 comprises 14 residues. The CDR3 sequence: CASKTRTGYYEQYF. Here the CDR3 DNA reads TGCGCCAGCAAAACACGGACAGGGTATTACGAGCAGTACTTC.

The rearrangement joins TRBV19 to TRBJ2-5; either TRBD1 or TRBD2 may fit D (5 bases each). Germline assignment: CDR1 LNHDA and CDR2 SQIVND (reference sequence). This CDR3 region has 15 residues. Trimming cost V 3 bases and J 1 base, with 12 bases left between them. The CDR3 bases are TGTGCCAGTAGTATTTCCGGGACCACCCAAGAGACCCAGTACTTC. Residues: CASSISGTTQETQYF.

A word on this clonotype: An end of the junction does not agree with germline; a read error may underlie this. V gene TRBV10-3 combines with J gene TRBJ1-1; possible D gene TRBD1, 5 bases. This CDR3 comprises 15 residues. CDR1 is ENHRY and CDR2 is SYGVKD in the germline V gene. The CDR3 sequence is CAISERGTGYTETFF. CDR3 in DNA: TGTGCCATCAGTGAAAGAGGGACTGGGTACACTGAAACTTTCTTT.

The chain uses TRBV29-1 and TRBJ2-7, with a possible D match to TRBD2 (5 bases). V was trimmed by 1 base and J by 4 bases, leaving 5 bases between them. Germline loops: CDR1 SQVTM, CDR2 ANQGSEA. This CDR3 has 11 residues. For the CDR3, the DNA is TGCAGCGTTGAAGGAGGGTACGAGCAGTACTTC. Translated, it gives CSVEGGYEQYF.

This clonotype qualifies as medium-sized. The rearrangement links TRBV7-8 to TRBJ1-6; D not resolved. The CDR3 covers 11 residues. Looked up from germline, CDR1 is SGHVS and CDR2 is FQNEAQ. Trimming took 5 bases from V and 6 from J, leaving 2 bases between them. The CDR3 sequence is CASSSNSPLHF. The CDR3 DNA follows: TGTGCCAGCAGCAGTAATTCACCCCTCCACTTT.

This clonotype was found once. The genes are TRBV7-2 and TRBJ2-1; 12 nucleotides match TRBD2. The germline gives CDR1 SGHTA, CDR2 FQGNSA. The CDR3 has 19 residues. Losses at the gene ends were 1 base for V and 1 base for J; bases not matched to a gene: 8. The CDR3 protein is CASSLGTSGKSGSYNEQFF. The CDR3 DNA reads TGTGCCAGCAGCTTAGGGACTAGCGGGAAGTCGGGGTCCTACAATGAGCAGTTCTTC.